This T cell receptor (beta chain) was profiled in a study of T cell responses to AZD1222 COVID-19 vaccine. Findings and caveats of the study: Clonal diversity was possibly underestimated; the donors were predominantly white British and more often female. Only 5 or 6 people who got AZD1222 tested seropositive at baseline. CD4 TCRs linked to vaccination spanned spike, dominating at 160-218 and 743-854. Repertoires were collected only later (after the peak T cell response had occurred).

A note on this clone: As yet, its antigen is unknown.

CDR1 is LGHNA, CDR2 YSLEER, per germline. CDR3 length equals 14 residues. V shed 5 bases and J shed 8 bases, with 15 bases lying between them. Data came from immunoSEQ multiplex PCR; TCRdb stores just in-frame clones and leaves some out. In the table there are about 110,000 clones, 80% to 90% of which are singletons. V is TRBV4-3 and J is TRBJ1-4; no firm D call. This receptor was obtained from an adult who received the AZD1222 COVID-19 vaccine. The material was peripheral blood, obtained 28 days after the second AZD1222 dose. CDR3 DNA: TGCGCCAGCAGCGGGTCGCCGGGGAGAGAAAAACTGTTTTTT. It is translated as CASSGSPGREKLFF.